This T cell receptor (beta chain) is drawn from a study of OX40 agonist ivuxolimab in advanced cancers. Study details: Every 2 weeks, patients received ivuxolimab intravenously, dosed at 0.01 to 10 mg/kg. Allowance was made for prior anti-PD-1, anti-PD-L1 or anti-CTLA-4 therapy, and approximately 40% had some.

Germline V gives CDR1 ENHRY, CDR2 SYGVKD. This CDR3 spans 15 amino acids. J gave up 10 bases and V 2 bases, and 11 bases lay outside the gene matches. TCRdb's table, derived via immunoSEQ multiplex PCR, lists solely in-frame clones and lacks some. The sample has fewer than 35,000 clones, over 60% seen once. The sequences come from CD4+ or CD8+ T cells sorted from blood, collected in a trial of the OX40 agonist ivuxolimab. This receptor was identified in an adult with an advanced solid tumor such as melanoma, head and neck, liver or kidney cancer. J is TRBJ2-1 and V is TRBV10-3; 7 bases fit TRBD2. CDR3 residues: CAISETKSGVREQFF. Written as DNA, the CDR3 is TGTGCCATCAGTGAGACTAAAAGCGGGGTGAGAGAGCAGTTCTTC.